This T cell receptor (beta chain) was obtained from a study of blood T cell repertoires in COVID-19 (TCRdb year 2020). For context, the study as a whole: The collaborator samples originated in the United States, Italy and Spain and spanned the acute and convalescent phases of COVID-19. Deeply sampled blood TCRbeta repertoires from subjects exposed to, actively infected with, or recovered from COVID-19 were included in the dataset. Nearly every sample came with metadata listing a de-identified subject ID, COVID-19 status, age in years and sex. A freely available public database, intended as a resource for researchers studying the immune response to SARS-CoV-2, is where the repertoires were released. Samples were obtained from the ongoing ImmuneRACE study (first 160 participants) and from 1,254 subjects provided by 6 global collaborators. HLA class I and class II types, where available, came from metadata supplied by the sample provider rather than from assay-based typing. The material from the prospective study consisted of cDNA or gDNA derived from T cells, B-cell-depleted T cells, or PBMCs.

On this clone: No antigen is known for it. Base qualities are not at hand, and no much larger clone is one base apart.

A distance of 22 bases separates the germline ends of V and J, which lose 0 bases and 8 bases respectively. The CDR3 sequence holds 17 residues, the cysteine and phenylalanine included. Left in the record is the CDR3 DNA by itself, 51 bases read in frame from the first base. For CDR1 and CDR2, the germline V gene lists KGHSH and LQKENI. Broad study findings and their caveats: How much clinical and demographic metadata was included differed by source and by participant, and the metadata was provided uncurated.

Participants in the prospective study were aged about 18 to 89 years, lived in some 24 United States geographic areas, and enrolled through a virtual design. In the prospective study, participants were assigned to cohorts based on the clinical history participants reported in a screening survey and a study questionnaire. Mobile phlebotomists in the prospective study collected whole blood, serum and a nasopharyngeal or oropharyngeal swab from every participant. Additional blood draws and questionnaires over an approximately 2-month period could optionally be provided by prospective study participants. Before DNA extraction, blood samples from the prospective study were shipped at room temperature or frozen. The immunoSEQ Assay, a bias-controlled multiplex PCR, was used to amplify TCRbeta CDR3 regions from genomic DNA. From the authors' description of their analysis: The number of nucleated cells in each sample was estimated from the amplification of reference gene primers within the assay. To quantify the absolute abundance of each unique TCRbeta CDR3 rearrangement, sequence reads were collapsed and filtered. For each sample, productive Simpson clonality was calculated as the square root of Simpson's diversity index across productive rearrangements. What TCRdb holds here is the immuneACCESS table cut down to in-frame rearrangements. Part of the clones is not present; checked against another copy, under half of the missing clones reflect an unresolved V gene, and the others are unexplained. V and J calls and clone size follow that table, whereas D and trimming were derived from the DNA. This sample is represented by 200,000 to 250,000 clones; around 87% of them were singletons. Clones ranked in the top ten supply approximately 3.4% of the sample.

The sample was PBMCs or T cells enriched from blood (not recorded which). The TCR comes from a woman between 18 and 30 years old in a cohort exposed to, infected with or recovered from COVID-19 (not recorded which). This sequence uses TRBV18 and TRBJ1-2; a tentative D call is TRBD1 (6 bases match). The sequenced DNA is TGTGCCAGCTCACCACCGTCTCAGGGGTTACCGAATGTAGGCTACACCTTC. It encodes CASSPPSQGLPNVGYTF.